This TCR beta chain was identified during a study of T cell responses to AZD1222 COVID-19 vaccine. Sequenced by immunoSEQ multiplex PCR; TCRdb stores in-frame clones only, minus some. The sample consists of fewer than 130,000 clones, approximately 90% of them appearing once. The CDR3 spans 15 residues. CDR1 is MNHEY, CDR2 SVGAGI, per germline. V shed 0 bases and J shed 2 bases, with 9 bases lying between them. Study results and caveats: Nearly half of the spike-specific TCRs reportedly recognize variant regions that carry no mutations. Donors were largely white British and mainly female; clonal diversity was possibly underestimated. The study found Spike-specific TCR breadth and depth rose after two AZD1222 doses.

This clone has a single count. Its matching antigen is unknown. This chain links TRBV6-5 with TRBJ2-3; D call uncertain. This clonotype originated in an adult in good health. The sample here was peripheral blood, taken on day 0 of AZD1222 vaccination. The CDR3 loop is CASSYSRTPTDTQYF. In nucleotides, the CDR3 is TGTGCCAGCAGTTACTCGAGAACTCCCACAGATACGCAGTATTTT.